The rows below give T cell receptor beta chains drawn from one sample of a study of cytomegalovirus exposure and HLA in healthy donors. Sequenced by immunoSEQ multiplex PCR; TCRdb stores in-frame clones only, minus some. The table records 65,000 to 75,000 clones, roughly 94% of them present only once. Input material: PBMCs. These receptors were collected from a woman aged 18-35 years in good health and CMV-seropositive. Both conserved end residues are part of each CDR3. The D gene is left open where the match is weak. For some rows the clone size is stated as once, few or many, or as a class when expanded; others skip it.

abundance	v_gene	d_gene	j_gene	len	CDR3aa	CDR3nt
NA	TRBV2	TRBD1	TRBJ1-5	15	CASRGDRALHQPQHF	TGTGCCAGCAGGGGGGACAGGGCCCTTCATCAGCCCCAGCATTTT
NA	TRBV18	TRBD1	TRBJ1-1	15	CASSPPDRGYTEAFF	TGTGCCAGCTCACCACCTGACAGGGGTTACACTGAAGCTTTCTTT
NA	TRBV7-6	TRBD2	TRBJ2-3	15	CASSLDPSGGEPQYF	TGTGCCAGCAGCTTAGATCCTAGCGGGGGGGAACCGCAGTATTTT
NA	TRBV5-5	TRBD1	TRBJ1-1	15	CASSFETGRNTEAFF	TGTGCCAGCAGCTTCGAGACAGGGAGGAACACTGAAGCTTTCTTT
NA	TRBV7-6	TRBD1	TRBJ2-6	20	CASSLSLIRAGGSGANVLTF	TGTGCCAGCAGCTTGTCTTTGATAAGGGCAGGGGGCTCCGGGGCCAACGTCCTGACTTTC
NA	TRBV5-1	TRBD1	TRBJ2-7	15	CASSLRTGQGTEQYF	TGCGCCAGCAGCTTGCGCACGGGACAGGGGACCGAGCAGTACTTC
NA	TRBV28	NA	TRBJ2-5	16	CASSFRRREYQETQYF	TGTGCCAGCAGTTTTCGTCGACGGGAGTACCAAGAGACCCAGTACTTC
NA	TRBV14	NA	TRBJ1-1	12	CASSRGHTEAFF	TGTGCCAGCAGCCGCGGTCACACTGAAGCTTTCTTT
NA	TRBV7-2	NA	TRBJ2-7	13	CASNDRQVGEQYF	TGTGCCAGCAACGACCGACAGGTGGGGGAGCAGTACTTC
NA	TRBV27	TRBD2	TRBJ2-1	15	CASSLTGGNYNEQFF	TGTGCCAGCAGTTTGACGGGAGGGAACTACAATGAGCAGTTCTTC
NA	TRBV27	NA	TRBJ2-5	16	CASHSHSREPQETQYF	TGTGCCAGCCACTCCCATTCCAGGGAACCCCAAGAGACCCAGTACTTC
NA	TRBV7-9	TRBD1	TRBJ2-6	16	CASSSDRLLAANVLTF	TGTGCCAGCAGCTCGGACAGGCTGTTAGCGGCCAACGTCCTGACTTTC
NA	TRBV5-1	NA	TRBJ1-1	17	CASSLVFERRGENEAFF	TGCGCCAGCAGCTTGGTTTTTGAGCGGCGCGGAGAAAATGAAGCTTTCTTT
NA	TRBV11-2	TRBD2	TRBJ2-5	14	CASSFGLAGETQYF	TGTGCCAGCAGCTTTGGTCTAGCGGGAGAGACCCAGTACTTC
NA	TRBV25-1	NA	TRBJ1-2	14	CASSERDLWHGYTF	TGTGCCAGCAGTGAACGGGACTTATGGCATGGCTACACCTTC
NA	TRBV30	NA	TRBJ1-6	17	CAWSVSSVGGYNSPLHF	TGTGCCTGGAGTGTATCAAGCGTCGGTGGGTATAATTCACCCCTCCACTTT
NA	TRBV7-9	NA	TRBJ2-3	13	CASSSSLEDTQYF	TGTGCCAGCAGCTCCTCCCTCGAGGATACGCAGTATTTT
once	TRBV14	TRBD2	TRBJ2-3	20	CASSLGWGLAGRSRTDTQYF	TGTGCCAGCAGTCTCGGATGGGGGCTAGCGGGTCGGTCCCGAACAGATACGCAGTATTTT
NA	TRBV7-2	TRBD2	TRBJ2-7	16	CASSLTPGLAGYEQYF	TGTGCCAGCAGCCTAACCCCGGGACTAGCGGGATATGAGCAGTACTTC
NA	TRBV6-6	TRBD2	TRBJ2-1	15	CASSYVGGTYNEQFF	TGTGCCAGCAGTTACGTGGGAGGGACCTACAATGAGCAGTTCTTC
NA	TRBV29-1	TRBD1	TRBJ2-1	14	CSVRQGSSYNEQFF	TGCAGCGTCCGACAGGGGAGCTCCTACAATGAGCAGTTCTTC
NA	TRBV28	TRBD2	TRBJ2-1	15	CASSTTSGREVEQFF	TGTGCCAGCAGCACTACTAGCGGGAGAGAGGTTGAGCAGTTCTTC
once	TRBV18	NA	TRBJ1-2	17	CASSLTGSGEVNYGYTF	TGTGCCAGCTCACTCACGGGATCCGGGGAAGTAAACTATGGCTACACCTTC
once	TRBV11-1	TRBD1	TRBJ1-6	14	CASSLTGGNSPLHF	TGTGCCAGCAGCTTGACAGGGGGGAATTCACCCCTCCACTTT
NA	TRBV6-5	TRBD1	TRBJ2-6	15	CASRLDRAGANVLTF	TGTGCCAGCAGACTCGACAGGGCTGGGGCCAACGTCCTGACTTTC
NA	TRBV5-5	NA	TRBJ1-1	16	CASSWTGTSGSSEAFF	TGTGCCAGCAGCTGGACCGGGACAAGTGGATCCTCCGAAGCTTTCTTT
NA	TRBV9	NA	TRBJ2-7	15	CASSPGAEASYEQYF	TGTGCCAGCAGCCCGGGAGCGGAGGCGTCCTACGAGCAGTACTTC
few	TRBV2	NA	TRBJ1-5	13	CASSEVPQQPQHF	TGTGCCAGCAGTGAAGTACCCCAGCAGCCCCAGCATTTT